This T cell receptor beta chain was sequenced during a study of T-cell memory formation after mild COVID-19 (dated by TCRdb to the early 2020s). For the wider study: TCR sequence clusters from the two donors were found to be largely donor specific. T-cell clones expanding and contracting after mild COVID-19 in two donors were tracked by longitudinal TCRalpha and TCRbeta repertoire sequencing. The cohort comprised two young, previously healthy adult volunteers, one female and one male.

The junction shows trimming of 6 bases on V and 6 bases on J, plus 15 bases between the germline ends. There are 12 amino acids in the CDR3, from cysteine to phenylalanine inclusive. Left in the record is the CDR3 DNA by itself, 36 bases read in frame from the first base. From a lookup of the germline V gene, CDR1 and CDR2 are SQVTM and ANQGSEA. Ficoll-Paque density gradient centrifugation was used to isolate PBMCs. Broad study findings and their caveats: The study covered only a couple of mild cases, and larger cohorts including severe cases with pre-infection samples were considered necessary. The detection of some responding clones in pre-infection memory suggests that pre-existing cross-reactive memory T cells joined the SARS-CoV-2 response. SARS-CoV-2 specificity was not confirmed for the second-wave clones peaking on day 37. Contracting CD4+ clones were found mainly in CM and EM memory subsets, while CD8+ clones were enriched in EMRA. Balanced CD4/CD8 phenotypes were observed for clones contracting from day 15 to 85, whereas a bias towards CD4+ was observed for a second wave of clones expanding from day 15 to 37.

TCRdb names Illumina NovaSeq 6000 as the instrument used. TCRalpha and TCRbeta cDNA libraries were built by 5'RACE with constant-segment primers, adding sample barcodes and unique molecular identifiers. Trizol reagent was used to extract RNA from every sample. Library amplification was performed in two PCR steps, and a second sample barcode and Illumina TruSeq adapters were introduced in the second step. Sequencing of libraries was performed on an Illumina NovaSeq with 2 x 150 bp paired-end reads. Regarding the original processing steps: Demultiplexing of reads and collapsing into UMI-guided consensus sequences were performed with migec v1.2.7. Using mixcr v2.1.11, the UMI consensuses were aligned to TRA and TRB V and J templates and assembled into clonotypes. A clonotype was counted as expanded or contracted only if both edgeR and NoisET called the change significant, with noise models trained on biological replicates. edgeR calls used a false discovery rate-adjusted p below 0.01 and a log2 fold-change threshold of 1. As an exploratory analysis of dynamics, max-normalized trajectories of the 1000 most abundant clonotypes were examined with PCA combined with hierarchical clustering. The CD4 or CD8 phenotype of responding clones was assigned using the separately sequenced CD4+ and CD8+ repertoires. The public reads were run again by TCRdb, first through fastp at Q25 and then through MiXCR, and only productive beta chains were kept. One record per CDR3 amino acid sequence lists the most common genes and DNA. What appears here as the V and J calls and clone size reflects TCRdb's work, not the paper's. This sample lists about 82,000 distinct CDR3 sequences; over 13% were detected once. The top ten clones comprise 39% of the sample.

Notes on this clonotype: Its recognized antigen is unknown. There are no base qualities to consult, and no much larger clone falls within one base.

The material sequenced was PBMCs or a T cell subset sorted from them (not recorded which). The chain joins TRBV29-1 to TRBJ2-7; a weak D assignment points to TRBD2 (6 bases agree). The sequence came from a man younger than 30 who had mild COVID-19 (a few samples of this study predate the infection). The sample titles of this study are shuffled in the database, so cell type and time point are left out; the donor was told from shared clones. DNA sequence: TGCAGCGTCCCGGGCGGGGCTGGCGAGCAGTACTTC. Its translation reads: CSVPGGAGEQYF.